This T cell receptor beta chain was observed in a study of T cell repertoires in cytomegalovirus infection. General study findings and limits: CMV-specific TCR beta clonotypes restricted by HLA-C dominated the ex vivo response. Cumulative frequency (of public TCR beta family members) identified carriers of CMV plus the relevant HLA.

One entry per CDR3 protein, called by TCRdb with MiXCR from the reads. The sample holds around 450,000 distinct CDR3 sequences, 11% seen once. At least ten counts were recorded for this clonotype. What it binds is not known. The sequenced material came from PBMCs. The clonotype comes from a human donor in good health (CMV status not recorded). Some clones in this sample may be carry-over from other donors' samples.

This CDR3 reads CASSFSGGAAETQYF. In DNA form, the CDR3 reads TGTGCCAGCAGCTTCAGCGGGGGGGCGGCAGAGACCCAGTACTTC. The gene calls are TRBV7-2 and TRBJ2-5; 10 positions agree with TRBD2. CDR3 length equals 15 residues. Germline values: CDR1 SGHTA, CDR2 FQGNSA. The J segment lost 4 bases and the V segment lost 3 bases, leaving 5 bases of the junction unmatched.